These 5 T cell receptor beta chains were all obtained from the same sample, sequenced in a study of Tregs in tolerant kidney transplant recipients. Libraries were prepared by immunoSEQ multiplex PCR; TCRdb keeps only in-frame clonotypes and omits some of them. This table has several thousand clones, approximately 30% appearing once. FACS sorting followed an approximately 6-day coculture of CFSE-labeled recipient PBMCs with irradiated graft donor PBMCs. No antigen is known for these receptors. The sample was CD8+ T cells from blood cultured with allogeneic cells, taken before the transplant. The receptor source for this set is a human patient who received a combined kidney and bone marrow transplant.

By share of the sample, this clone is medium-sized (0.01 to 0.1%). The chain joins TRBV27 to TRBJ2-2, with 11 bases lining up with TRBD2. The germline V gene has CDR1 MNHEY and CDR2 SMNVEV (reference sequence). The J segment lost 6 bases and the V segment lost 2 bases, leaving 5 bases of the junction unmatched. This CDR3 comprises 16 residues. The CDR3 DNA reads as TGTGCCAGCAGTTTAACCCTAGCGGGGGGTGCCGGGGAGCTGTTTTTT. It specifies CASSLTLAGGAGELFF.

The genes are TRBV30 and TRBJ1-1, with no clear D. The CDR3 has 13 residues. Looked up from germline, CDR1 is GTSNPN and CDR2 is SVGIG (reference sequence). V lost 4 bases and J 3 bases, leaving 12 bases between the germline ends. The DNA of the CDR3 is TGTGCCTGGACCCAGATCGTCCACACTGAAGCTTTCTTT. Encoded protein: CAWTQIVHTEAFF.

The rearrangement joins TRBV7-3 to TRBJ2-2; possible D gene TRBD2, 6 bases. This CDR3 contains 15 residues. V was trimmed by 5 bases and J by 5 bases, leaving 15 bases between them. Germline V gene sequence: CDR1 SGHTA, CDR2 FQGTGA. CDR3 DNA sequence: TGTGCCAGCAGCCTGGGAGGCTACTTGACCGGGGAGCTGTTTTTT. Translation gives CASSLGGYLTGELFF.

The CDR3 bases are TGCGCCAGCAGCCAAGTTTTGGCTAGCGGGAGTAGTCAGTTCTTC. It codes for CASSQVLASGSSQFF. V and J are TRBV4-3 and TRBJ2-1; 10 nucleotides agree with TRBD2. The V segment lost 1 base and the J segment 13 bases; nucleotides outside the gene matches: 10. This CDR3 region has 15 residues. Germline V lookup: CDR1 LGHNA, CDR2 YSLEER.

A few counts support this clone. With a much larger clone just one base away, this may be a read error. The V call is TRBV7-9, the J call TRBJ2-7; 8 bases agree with TRBD2. The CDR3 covers 15 residues. J lost 0 bases, V lost 4 bases, and 5 bases had no gene match. The germline gives CDR1 SEHNR, CDR2 FQNEAQ (reference sequence). The CDR3 region is CASSSLAVSSYEQYF. CDR3 sequence (DNA): TGTGCCAGCAGCTCACTAGCGGTGAGCTCCTACGAGCAGTACTTC.